This T cell receptor (beta chain) was recorded in a study of human T cells and chemical hapten exposure. Time point noted: patch test 3, about 24 weeks after DPC sensitization. Treatment: therapeutic diphenylcyclopropenone sensitization with weekly scalp DPC. This clonotype has a count of ten or more. The authors' processing: Samples contained a median of roughly 100,000 TCRs, with a range of about 20,000 to 750,000. TCRdb called the RACE reads again in MiXCR, with one record for every CDR3 protein. TCRdb, not the authors, supplied the V and J calls. The sample includes approximately 97,000 distinct CDR3 sequences, roughly 27% of them seen just once. Sequenced material: whole blood, taken in connection with sensitization to the hapten diphenylcyclopropenone (DPC). This TCR was recovered from a middle-aged man with alopecia areata. Some clones in this sample may be carry-over from other donors' samples.

Written as DNA, the CDR3 is TGCAGTGCCCCGGACTCAACCACAGATACGCAGTATTTT. Protein: CSAPDSTTDTQYF. V usage is TRBV20-1 and J usage is TRBJ2-3; D perhaps matches TRBD2 (5 bases). V shed 6 bases and J shed 2 bases, with 12 bases lying between them. This CDR3 region has 13 residues. Germline V gene lookup returns CDR1 DFQATT and CDR2 SNEGSKA (reference sequence).